These 18 T cell receptor beta chains were all obtained from the same sample, sequenced in a study of Graves' ophthalmopathy and Graves' hyperthyroidism. RNA transcripts were the template, and TCR beta CDR3 regions were amplified from them. First-round RT-PCR used HTBI primers; second-round multiplex PCR followed. TCRdb redid the calling of the multiplex PCR reads with MiXCR, one entry per CDR3 protein. The sample shows 150,000 to 200,000 distinct CDR3 sequences, around 39% of them seen only once. What was sequenced was peripheral blood. These receptors all come from a man aged 25-45 years with Graves' ophthalmopathy.

V usage is TRBV28 and J usage is TRBJ2-5, with 10 bases lining up with TRBD1. This CDR3 comprises 16 residues. V lost 8 bases to trimming and J lost 5 bases; unmatched junction nucleotides: 14. Germline CDR1 reads MDHEN; CDR2 reads SYDVKM. The CDR3 sequence is CASVTAGTGDRETQYF. DNA of the CDR3: TGTGCCAGCGTAACCGCCGGGACAGGGGATCGGGAGACCCAGTACTTC. The full variable domain, its missing parts supplied by reference TRBV28 and TRBJ2-5, is DVKVTQSSRYLVKRTGEKVFLECVQDMDHENMFWYRQDPGLGLRLIYFSYDVKMKEKGDIPEGYSVSREKKERFSLILESASTNQTSMYLCASVTAGTGDRETQYFGPGTRLLVL.

This clonotype was seen at least ten times. This chain links TRBV11-2 with TRBJ2-7; either TRBD1 or TRBD2 may fit D (5 bases each). V was pared by 2 bases and J by 2 bases, with 19 bases between. The CDR3 sequence is 17 residues long. Germline CDR1 SGHAT, CDR2 FQNNGV. The CDR3 loop reads CASSLPLTGTDPYEQYF. The CDR3 nucleotides are TGTGCCAGCAGCTTACCCTTAACCGGGACGGACCCCTACGAGCAGTACTTC.

Ten or more counts support this clonotype. This sequence joins TRBV27 and TRBJ1-1; D is undetermined. This CDR3 comprises 15 residues. The V end was cut by 6 bases, the J end by 1 base, with 15 bases between. Germline-derived CDR1 and CDR2 are MNHEY and SMNVEV (reference sequence). The CDR3 DNA follows: TGTGCCAGCAGCCCCTTTGGGAGTCAGAACACTGAAGCTTTCTTT. It yields the protein CASSPFGSQNTEAFF.

This clonotype was observed many times. The chain uses TRBV20-1 and TRBJ2-7, with D perhaps TRBD2 (6 bases). The germline V gene encodes CDR1 DFQATT and CDR2 SNEGSKA (reference sequence). The CDR3 has 15 residues. V lost 1 base and J 2 bases, leaving 15 bases between the germline ends. The CDR3: CSARARAGRTYEQYF. The CDR3 DNA is TGCAGTGCTAGAGCCAGGGCAGGGAGGACCTACGAGCAGTACTTC.

The chain couples TRBV12-3 or TRBV12-4 to TRBJ1-1; the D gene is possibly TRBD1 (6 bases). This CDR3 has 12 amino acids. Trimming removed 7 bases from V and 5 bases from J, with 11 bases in between. CDR3 in DNA: TGTGCCAGCACCTGGGGGCGGACTGAAGCTTTCTTT. Amino acid sequence: CASTWGRTEAFF.

The chain joins TRBV12-3 or TRBV12-4 to TRBJ1-6; no definite D call. This CDR3 has 12 amino acids. The V end was cut by 3 bases, the J end by 9 bases, with 6 bases between. DNA of the CDR3: TGTGCCAGCAGTTTGTATGGTTCACCCCTCCACTTT. This sequence encodes CASSLYGSPLHF.

J is TRBJ1-1 and V is TRBV12-3 or TRBV12-4, with D hard to call. V lost 7 bases to trimming and J lost 0 bases, with 9 bases between them. The CDR3 has 13 residues. The CDR3 nucleotides read TGTGCCAGCAAGAGAGATATGAACACTGAAGCTTTCTTT. Translated: CASKRDMNTEAFF.

This clonotype was observed a single time. The CDR3: CSARLAGVETQYF. CDR3 in DNA: TGCAGTGCTAGGCTAGCGGGAGTAGAGACCCAGTACTTC. The chain combines TRBV20-1 with TRBJ2-5; TRBD2 matches 10 bases. Germline assignment: CDR1 DFQATT and CDR2 SNEGSKA (reference sequence). The CDR3 is 13 residues long. V lost 3 bases, J lost 4 bases, and 2 bases stayed unmatched.

The rearrangement joins TRBV27 to TRBJ2-7; TRBD1 agrees at 7 bases. With 6 bases clipped from V and 5 bases from J, the junction kept 7 bases outside the gene matches. The germline V gene encodes CDR1 MNHEY and CDR2 SMNVEV (reference sequence). The CDR3 extends over 13 amino acids. CDR3 protein: CASSPQGTHEQYF. In nucleotides, the CDR3 is TGTGCCAGCAGCCCACAGGGGACCCACGAGCAGTACTTC.

This clonotype appeared many times. The CDR3 bases are TGTGCCAGCAGCTTCAATTTGGCTGGCTACACCTTC. This sequence encodes CASSFNLAGYTF. The chain joins TRBV13 to TRBJ1-2; D is undetermined. Trimming took off 3 bases at V and 7 bases at J, with 9 bases between the two ends. Germline assignment: CDR1 PRHDT and CDR2 FYEKMQ (reference sequence). CDR3 size: 12 residues.

The chain combines TRBV24-1 with TRBJ2-5, with 8 positions matching TRBD1. V shed 0 bases, J shed 1 base, and the junction held 0 bases outside the gene matches. The CDR3 spans 15 residues. Germline CDR1 and CDR2: KGHDR and SFDVKD. CDR3 sequence reads: CATSDLGQGQETQYF. The CDR3 DNA is TGTGCCACCAGTGATTTGGGACAGGGCCAAGAGACCCAGTACTTC.

This clonotype was detected many times. V is TRBV12-3 or TRBV12-4 and J is TRBJ2-5; 9 nucleotides align to TRBD2. The CDR3 has 15 amino acids. The V and J ends lost 3 bases and 3 bases, in that order; junction bases with no gene match: 5. CDR3 region: CASSLPSGMEETQYF. The DNA of the CDR3 is TGTGCCAGCAGTTTGCCTAGCGGGATGGAAGAGACCCAGTACTTC.

This clonotype was detected ten times or more. The V call is TRBV5-6, the J call TRBJ1-2; D is unclear. The CDR3 is 12 residues long. Germline V gene sequence: CDR1 SGHDT, CDR2 YYEEEE. V lost 2 bases to trimming and J lost 4 bases, with 6 bases between them. The CDR3 here is CASSFGSYGYTF. The CDR3 DNA reads TGTGCCAGCAGCTTCGGTTCCTATGGCTACACCTTC.

In its sample, this clonotype was seen many times. The chain has TRBV20-1 and TRBJ1-5; TRBD1 matches 8 bases. Germline trimming cut 3 bases from V and 6 bases from J; bases unmatched to any gene: 10. The germline V gene has CDR1 DFQATT and CDR2 SNEGSKA (reference sequence). This CDR3 has 15 amino acids. As DNA, the CDR3 is TGCAGTGCTAGGGGTGACAGGGGTCAGGGTCAGCCCCAGCATTTT. Translating gives CSARGDRGQGQPQHF.

This clonotype has at least ten counts. The chain employs TRBV28 and TRBJ2-7, with TRBD1 identical over 9 bases. The V gene end was trimmed by 8 bases and the J gene end by 7 bases; junction bases not matched to a gene: 9. Germline V lookup: CDR1 MDHEN, CDR2 SYDVKM. There are 13 residues in the CDR3. Here the CDR3 DNA reads TGTGCCAGCTCGGGGACAGGGACGGGGGAGCAGTACTTC. This translates into CASSGTGTGEQYF. Drawing the rest from reference TRBV28 and TRBJ2-7, the complete variable domain is DVKVTQSSRYLVKRTGEKVFLECVQDMDHENMFWYRQDPGLGLRLIYFSYDVKMKEKGDIPEGYSVSREKKERFSLILESASTNQTSMYLCASSGTGTGEQYFGPGTRLTVT.

The chain joins TRBV19 to TRBJ1-2; D may be TRBD1 (5 bases). The germline V gene encodes CDR1 LNHDA and CDR2 SQIVND (reference sequence). There are 12 residues in the CDR3. CDR3 coding DNA: TGTGCATTTGGGGACGGAGACTATGGCTACACCTTC. It is translated as CAFGDGDYGYTF.

This clonotype was recorded at least ten times. The rearrangement joins TRBV9 to TRBJ2-5; 7 bases map to TRBD1. V lost 0 bases and J lost 7; bases outside the gene matches: 6. In germline, CDR1 is SGDLS, CDR2 YYNGEE. This CDR3 has 14 residues. The CDR3 region is CASSVGTGRGTQYF. For the CDR3, the DNA is TGTGCCAGCAGCGTAGGGACAGGCCGGGGGACCCAGTACTTC.

V gene TRBV2 combines with J gene TRBJ1-2, with TRBD1 matching 9 bases. Germline CDR1 SNHLY, CDR2 FYNNEI. CDR3 length equals 14 residues. Trimming removed 2 bases from V and 4 bases from J; junction bases left unmatched: 2. The CDR3 sequence: CASSELDRGYGYTF. CDR3 DNA sequence: TGTGCCAGCAGTGAATTGGACAGGGGCTATGGCTACACCTTC.